This TCR beta chain was documented in a study of blood T cell repertoires in COVID-19. CDR1 is DFQATT, CDR2 SNEGSKA, per germline (reference sequence). V shed 3 bases and J shed 7 bases, with 8 bases lying between them. The CDR3 covers 11 residues. Clones were sequenced by immunoSEQ multiplex PCR, and TCRdb holds only the in-frame ones, with some missing. The table has under 250,000 clones, over 75% seen once. Sequenced: PBMCs or T cells enriched from blood (not recorded which). This sequence was found in a woman in her thirties who had been exposed to COVID-19. The chain couples TRBV20-1 to TRBJ2-3; D gene uncertain. The CDR3: CSARAQYTQYF. The CDR3 DNA is TGCAGTGCTAGGGCCCAGTATACGCAGTATTTT.